This T cell receptor beta chain stems from a study of T cell repertoires in cytomegalovirus infection. There are a few counts of this clonotype. Per germline, CDR1 MNHNS and CDR2 SASEGT. J was trimmed by 0 bases and V by 7 bases; bases with no gene match: 8. CDR3 length: 15 residues. TCRdb reprocessed the reads via MiXCR and lists one record per CDR3 protein. The sample lists hundreds of thousands of distinct CDR3 sequences; 35% to 40% were seen once. The sample taken for sequencing was PBMCs. The receptor was isolated from a human donor in good health (CMV status not recorded). Some clones in this sample may be carry-over from other donors' samples. The chain has TRBV6-1 and TRBJ2-7, with TRBD2 matching over 8 bases. For the CDR3, the DNA is TGTGCCAGCAACCGCCGGGGGGGCTCCTCCTACGAGCAGTACTTC. It is translated as CASNRRGGSSYEQYF.